The subject of this entry is one T cell receptor beta chain. Its antigen is still unknown. This record comes from a study of OX40 agonist ivuxolimab in advanced cancers. Regarding the study as a whole: Individuals who were partial responders at 0.1-3.0 mg/kg had clonal expansion that ranked among the lowest.

Per the germline V gene, CDR1 is SGHTA and CDR2 is FQGTGA. Unmatched junction bases numbered 3, after V lost 1 base and J lost 8 bases. The CDR3 contains 13 residues. The data were produced by immunoSEQ multiplex PCR, yet TCRdb's version contains in-frame clones alone and is incomplete. The sample consists of roughly 30,000 clones, roughly 76% of them appearing once. The origin of this receptor is an adult with an advanced solid tumor such as melanoma, head and neck, liver or kidney cancer. The source material was CD4+ or CD8+ T cells sorted from blood, sampled in a trial of the OX40 agonist ivuxolimab. The chain recombines TRBV7-3 with TRBJ2-3; 7 bases fit TRBD1. In nucleotides, the CDR3 is TGTGCCAGCAGCTTAAATGCAGGGGGTACGCAGTATTTT. This translates into CASSLNAGGTQYF.